This T cell receptor beta chain was recorded in a study of cytomegalovirus exposure and HLA in healthy donors (dated by TCRdb to 2016 to 2017). Context from the whole study: An earlier analysis of 587 of the donors reported 250 to 300 Gb of sequence data and roughly 110 million unique TCR beta sequences from around 200 million T cells. The number of typed donors differed by locus: about 629-640 for A, B, C, DRB1 and DQB1; some 500 for DQA1; approximately 600 for DPA1; and about 450 for DPB1. In an earlier analysis of roughly 600 of the donors, high-throughput TCR beta sequencing was used to judge whether each TCR beta V gene segment behaved as functional or pseudogenic. Approximately 330 gigabases of sequencing data and about 92 million unique TCR sequences made up an early release that covered nearly 650 HLA-typed donors. HLA typing included class I and class II loci at four-digit resolution. The aim of the study was to test whether cataloging public T cell receptors could identify signatures of past pathogen exposure. Across some 400 genotyped donors of the cohort, an average of approximately 240,000 unique TCR beta nucleotide sequences per donor were sequenced, and roughly 17% of those sequences were non-productive. Using immunosequencing, the study profiled T cell repertoires from around 680 subjects and related those repertoires to cytomegalovirus serostatus. Every discovery cohort repertoire had been produced on one sequencing platform. Of the approximately 400 genotyped donors, about 80% fell in the genetic ancestry cluster associated with self-reported Caucasian donors. Four to six DR-DQ haplotypes were handled as single units for association and clustering, since linkage in the cohort was strong. A later analysis re-examined previously published TCR beta repertoires from hundreds of donors and added high-resolution HLA genotyping to investigate patterns of TCR occurrence. A later genetic analysis used genome-wide SNP genotypes for 398 of the 666 donors, treating that subset as a discovery cohort. To predict cytomegalovirus infection status, the study brought together high-throughput TCR immunosequencing, statistical association of individual TCRs with disease status, and machine learning. Along with the approximately 650-subject first cohort, a separate validation cohort of around 110 different subjects was used. Rather than drawing on any new phenotypic data, the later analysis identified candidate immune exposures from TCR beta sequences and the way those sequences occurred across donors. Donor age, sex, ethnicity and CMV serostatus were compiled together with the repertoire data. Overall study results and their limits: Because counts were too low, some 17 rarely observed V segments, including chromosome 9 orphons, were excluded from the earlier analysis of fewer than 650 of the donors. Most CMV-associated TCR beta chains appeared to be HLA-restricted in a later analysis, and the HLA associations seemed to be driven largely by CMV exposure. A later analysis reported that several top co-occurrence clusters appeared linked to parvovirus B19, influenza, CMV and Epstein-Barr virus. Linkage disequilibrium might explain the correlated functional status among segregating V segments, but an unknown experimental factor could not be excluded. Because HLA typing was missing for some donors at each locus, association tests included only the typed subset. Presence/absence analyses assumed roughly uniform sequencing depth across donors, an assumption that may not hold. Across donors, most TCR sequences were observed very rarely, whereas some public TCRs were present in many individuals. A later analysis associated approximately 17,000 TCR beta sequences with specific HLA alleles at a false discovery rate of 0.05. A few of the identified cytomegalovirus-associated TCR beta chains were confirmed in vitro to be specific for cytomegalovirus antigens. This cohort had only TCR beta chains sequenced, and the lack of alpha or paired-chain data limited which features could be detected. A later genetic analysis reported fewer N-insertions in productive TCRs among donors in an Asian-associated ancestry cluster than the roughly 620-donor mean. The classifier was reported to diagnose cytomegalovirus status with high specificity and sensitivity in both the original and validation cohorts. The study gave a list of 150 to 200 TCR beta chains associated with cytomegalovirus. A group of highly shared sequence variants was considered likely to be a technical artifact of the sequencing pipeline. Some IMGT-functional V segments, including TRBV6-2 and TRBV6-3, could not be distinguished by the 87-base-pair reads and were therefore excluded. In an earlier analysis of some 550 of the donors, most TCR beta V segments were observed in productive rearrangements about 87% or about 30% of the time, broadly matching IMGT annotations. Compared with equally common non-associated chains, HLA-associated TCR beta chains in a later analysis were more clonally expanded and had lower generation probabilities. Strong co-occurrence of HLA alleles, especially DR and DQ, made assigning TCR associations to individual alleles difficult. A further reported finding was that TCR beta sequences accurately predicted the HLA-A and HLA-B alleles for most subjects in the first cohort. It was suggested by the authors that the approach could potentially be generalized to other disease states and immunological phenotypes. An association between a missense DCLRE1C variant and V-gene and J-gene trimming of TCR beta chains was found in a later genetic analysis and replicated in an independent cohort. In a later analysis, the rate of TCR association differed among HLA loci, with DRB1 alleles having the most associated TCRs and HLA-C alleles having the fewest. CMV serostatus was the only immune exposure information available for the cohort.

In total, more than 500 healthy bone marrow donors made up the cohort. Cohort members were all nominally healthy when sampled, although unrecorded immune exposures were likely present. The donor was CMV seronegative and belonged to the group of 350 or so seronegative cohort members. Each donor provided a peripheral blood sample, and peripheral blood mononuclear cells were used for TCR beta sequencing. Genomic DNA extraction from the blood cell samples was performed with the Qiagen DNeasy Blood Extraction Kit. The germline V gene (reference sequence) provides CDR1 MNHNY and CDR2 SVGAGI. V is cut back by 6 bases and J by 2 bases, with 4 bases in the junction unmatched. The CDR3 runs 14 residues from the cysteine to the phenylalanine. Of the read, only the CDR3 DNA is kept; its 42 bases are in frame from base 1. Remarks on this clone: Its cognate antigen has yet to be identified.

Library preparation used the immunoSEQ multiplex PCR assay. For the multiplex PCR, a mixture combining 60 forward primers for TCR Vbeta segments and 13 reverse primers for TCR Jbeta segments was used. The CDR3 region of rearranged TCR beta genes was amplified from genomic DNA by a multiplex PCR assay. The amplified TCR beta libraries were sequenced on the Illumina HiSeq System as 87-base-pair reads. The study's processing was this. Across the 670 or so repertoires, a later analysis counted 80 million or so unique TCR beta chains, roughly 11 million of which were shared by at least two donors. A nearest-neighbor algorithm error-corrected the raw reads and collapsed the reads into unique sequences, merging closely related sequences to remove PCR and sequencing errors. V, D and J gene segments were assigned by aligning CDR3 sequences to IMGT reference sequences. For a sequence to be retained, at least a six-nucleotide match to both a V gene segment and a J gene segment was required. Rearrangements were called productive when the CDR3 lacked stop codons and stayed in frame with V and J; all others were non-productive. CDR3 was defined by IMGT convention, running from the second conserved V-encoded cysteine to the conserved J-encoded phenylalanine. The earlier analysis of 587 of the donors excluded sequences that lacked an unambiguous match to a single V gene segment. An earlier analysis of a few hundred of the donors classified V segments as functional when productive rearrangements were above 56.7% and as segregating when the standard deviation between donors was above 5%. A statistical classification framework was built to diagnose cytomegalovirus status from the catalog of TCR beta chain sequences. V and J gene assignment, in a later analysis, came from comparing TCR nucleotide sequences with IMGT/GENE-DB human TR gene sequences. Using the TCRdist pipeline, a later analysis assigned CDR3 sequences along with most-parsimonious VDJ recombination scenarios. In a later analysis, every TCR beta chain was defined by the combination of its CDR3 amino acid sequence and its V-gene family, and reads without a unique V-gene family were dropped. In a later analysis, around 600 highly shared, low-generation-probability nucleotide sequences were removed to address suspected cross-contamination and a sequencing artifact. In a later analysis, a clonal expansion index for each public chain was calculated from normalized within-repertoire ranks of inferred template counts. In a later analysis, generation probabilities were computed using a VDJ recombination model fitted to out-of-frame rearrangements, and the results were checked against IGoR. In a later analysis, hypergeometric tests were used to score TCR-TCR, TCR-HLA and TCR-CMV co-occurrence, with a repertoire-size bias correction applied to TCR pairs. A later analysis estimated false discovery rates by permuting HLA or CMV assignments 20 times. In a later analysis, co-occurring TCRs were grouped using DBSCAN, and TCRdist sequence similarity was added for clustering within HLA-allele-positive subsets. Co-occurrence clustering excluded repertoires with fewer than 30,000 or more than 120,000 public chains, plus five with anomalous nucleotide sharing. The immuneACCESS repertoire file appears here via TCRdb, limited to in-frame rearrangements. These files lack a portion of the clones; in checked studies, under half of the deficit traces to unresolved V genes, and the cause of the others is not known. That table furnishes V, J and clone size, whereas the DNA furnished D and trimming. The table kept for this sample lists just over 150,000 clones. Of the sample, over 1% falls within the top ten clones.

Specimen: PBMCs. This TCR derives from a woman aged 55-70 years in good health and CMV-seronegative. Rearrangement joined TRBV6-6 to TRBJ2-7; 10 bases in between match TRBD2. The CDR3: CASRGAGGAYEQYF. Here is the DNA: TGTGCCAGCAGAGGAGCGGGGGGGGCCTACGAGCAGTACTTC.